This T cell receptor beta chain stems from a study of tumor-infiltrating lymphocytes in primary liver carcinoma. At the level of the study: The patients presented with primary liver carcinoma, which was managed through surgical resection. The study's findings and limits: Relative to tumor region pairs, the tumor-adjacent and tumor-blood pairs showed overlap that was lower. Tumor top-250-clone fraction significantly exceeded that of blood (p = 0.039).

Total RNA amounting to 500 ng was the source from which TCR beta cDNA was made with a constant-region primer. TCR beta libraries came from three nested multiplex PCR rounds using slightly modified ARM-PCR. Use of TRBV1-TRBV30 forward primers with a C-beta reverse primer characterized the first two PCR rounds, which lasted roughly 9 cycles each. TCRdb re-called the multiplex PCR reads with MiXCR, one entry per CDR3 protein. The table records more than 150,000 distinct CDR3 sequences, less than 65% of them present only once. Extraction also yielded germline DNA, while blood RNA was obtained from unsorted whole blood. The authors collected about 4 milliliters of peripheral blood before surgery. Turning to this clonotype: Its specificity is not known. This may be a read error, as it is one base from a much larger clone.

Losses at the gene ends were 7 bases for V and 8 bases for J; bases not matched to a gene: 13. The CDR3 loop spans 14 amino acids. The chain recombines TRBV12-3 or TRBV12-4 with TRBJ1-1; 7 bases map to TRBD1. Sequencing input: peripheral blood. The receptor's source is a man aged 40-49 years with primary liver carcinoma and hepatitis B virus infection. In DNA, the CDR3 is TGTGCCAGCACCCTCCCGGACAGGCAAGAAGAAGCTTTCTTT. The encoded protein is CASTLPDRQEEAFF.